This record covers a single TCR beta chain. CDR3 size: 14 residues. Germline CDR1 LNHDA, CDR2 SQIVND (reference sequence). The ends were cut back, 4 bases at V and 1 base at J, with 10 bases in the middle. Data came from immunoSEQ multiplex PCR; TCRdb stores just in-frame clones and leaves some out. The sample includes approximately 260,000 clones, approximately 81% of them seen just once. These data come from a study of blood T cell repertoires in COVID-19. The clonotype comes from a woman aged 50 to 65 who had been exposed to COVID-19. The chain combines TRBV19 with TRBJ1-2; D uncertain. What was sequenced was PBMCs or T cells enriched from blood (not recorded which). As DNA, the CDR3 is TGTGCCAGTAGTAGAGCAGACTTTAACTATGGCTACACCTTC. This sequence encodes CASSRADFNYGYTF. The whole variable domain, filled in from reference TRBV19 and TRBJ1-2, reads DGGITQSPKYLFRKEGQNVTLSCEQNLNHDAMYWYRQDPGQGLRLIYYSQIVNDFQKGDIAEGYSVSREKKESFPLTVTSAQKNPTAFYLCASSRADFNYGYTFGSGTRLTVV.